The 15 T cell receptor beta chains below were found in one sample sequenced in a study of shared clonotypes between healthy human individuals (dated by TCRdb to the early 2020s). To prepare the library, the immunoSEQ multiplex PCR assay was applied. Entries here come from immuneACCESS through TCRdb and include only in-frame sequences with V and J called. Some clones fail to appear in such tables; in the studies checked, an unresolved V gene covers under half of the shortfall, and the cause of the remainder is unknown. In this sample the table shows 90,000 to 130,000 clones, about 70% of which occur a single time. The ten largest clones take up roughly 22% of the sample. Sequencing input: memory CD8+ T cells sorted from blood. This sample's cell subset or site label indicates: CD45RO+ cells pooled with CCR7-negative TemRA cells. The source of these receptors is a woman aged 25 to 39 in good health.

The gene calls are TRBV11-2 and TRBJ1-1, with 9 bases lining up with TRBD1. Germline V gives CDR1 SGHAT, CDR2 FQNNGV. The CDR3 loop spans 16 amino acids. V trimming: 1 base; J trimming: 6 bases; junction bases outside the gene matches: 9. The CDR3 spells CASSLGETGGIAEAFF. CDR3 coding DNA: TGTGCCAGCAGCTTAGGCGAGACAGGGGGGATCGCTGAAGCTTTCTTT.

CDR3 sequence: CASRGKGGGGENTEAFF. CDR3 bases: TGTGCCAGCAGGGGCAAGGGTGGAGGGGGCGAAAACACTGAAGCTTTCTTT. The chain recombines TRBV7-9 with TRBJ1-1, with 7 bases aligning to TRBD1. The CDR3 has 17 amino acids. V trimming: 6 bases; J trimming: 2 bases; junction bases outside the gene matches: 15. Germline V lookup: CDR1 SEHNR, CDR2 FQNEAQ (reference sequence).

The chain is built from TRBV5-4 and TRBJ1-1; 7 bases align to TRBD1. With 3 bases clipped from V and 1 base from J, the junction kept 6 bases outside the gene matches. Germline V gives CDR1 SGHNT, CDR2 YYREEE (reference sequence). The CDR3 runs 15 residues. Written as DNA, the CDR3 is TGTGCCAGCAGCTCAGACAGGGTATCGAACACTGAAGCTTTCTTT. Translation: CASSSDRVSNTEAFF.

This clone came up a few times. The chain joins TRBV6-4 to TRBJ2-1; TRBD2 is a possible D gene (5 bases). Germline V gene sequence: CDR1 MRHNA, CDR2 SNTAGT. The CDR3 runs to 15 residues. Trimming left V 0 bases short and J 6 bases short, with 12 bases between. The CDR3 region has the DNA TGTGCCAGCAGTGACTCGAAAGCTAGCAGCAATGAGCAGTTCTTC. This gives the protein CASSDSKASSNEQFF.

This clone is categorized as large (0.1 to 1%). This chain uses TRBV28 with TRBJ1-5; no clear D. Trimming cost V 5 bases and J 7 bases, with 18 bases left between them. CDR1 is MDHEN and CDR2 is SYDVKM in the germline V gene. This CDR3 has 15 amino acids. The CDR3 reads CASSPGELGGQPQHF. As DNA, the CDR3 is TGTGCCAGCAGTCCTGGTGAACTGGGCGGCCAGCCCCAGCATTTT.

The rearrangement links TRBV7-2 to TRBJ2-7; 7 nucleotides line up with TRBD2. V gave up 3 bases and J gave up 0 bases; unmatched junction bases: 2. Per the germline V gene, CDR1 is SGHTA and CDR2 is FQGNSA. The CDR3 is made up of 14 amino acids. This CDR3 reads CASSFQRDSYEQYF. The CDR3 DNA is TGTGCCAGCAGCTTCCAGCGGGACTCCTACGAGCAGTACTTC. Full variable domain (missing parts from reference TRBV7-2 and TRBJ2-7): GAGVSQSPSNKVTEKGKDVELRCDPISGHTALYWYRQSLGQGLEFLIYFQGNSAPDKSGLPSDRFSAERTGGSVSTLTIQRTQQEDSAVYLCASSFQRDSYEQYFGPGTRLTVT.

In this sample, this clone turned up a few times. This same CDR3 is encoded by further DNA sequences in the sample. V gene TRBV9 combines with J gene TRBJ2-5; 7 bases are shared with TRBD2. Germline V gives CDR1 SGDLS, CDR2 YYNGEE. This CDR3 is 14 amino acids long. The V and J ends lost 2 bases and 5 bases, in that order; junction bases with no gene match: 6. The CDR3 here is CASSVGGSGETQYF. CDR3 nucleotide sequence: TGTGCCAGCAGCGTGGGCGGGAGTGGTGAGACCCAGTACTTC.

The rearrangement uses TRBV28 and TRBJ1-5; 9 bases match TRBD1. V was clipped by 3 bases and J by 6 bases; unmatched bases: 6. Looked up from germline, CDR1 is MDHEN and CDR2 is SYDVKM. This CDR3 is built from 15 residues. The CDR3 DNA is TGTGCCAGCAGTTTGGCCGGGACAGGGTTTCAGCCCCAGCATTTT. It specifies CASSLAGTGFQPQHF.

CDR3 bases: TGTGCCAGCAGTTTATCTCCGGGACCTCCAGTCCGGGTCTACAATGAGCAGTTCTTC. It translates to CASSLSPGPPVRVYNEQFF. This chain joins TRBV27 and TRBJ2-1; D possibly uses TRBD1 or TRBD2 (5 bases each). The length of the CDR3 is 19 residues. V shed 0 bases and J shed 3 bases, with 21 bases lying between them. In germline, CDR1 is MNHEY, CDR2 SMNVEV (reference sequence).

The CDR3 loop is CASGGASNSPLHF. In DNA form, the CDR3 reads TGTGCCAGCGGGGGGGCGTCGAATTCACCCCTCCACTTT. The rearrangement uses TRBV25-1 and TRBJ1-6; D perhaps matches TRBD1 (6 bases). V was clipped by 8 bases and J by 7 bases, with 12 bases between them. This CDR3 is 13 amino acids long. CDR1 and CDR2 from the germline V gene are MGHDK and SYGVNS.

This sequence joins TRBV7-9 and TRBJ2-3; the D is unclear. Germline V CDR1 and CDR2: SEHNR, FQNEAQ (reference sequence). V shed 5 bases and J shed 3 bases, with 6 bases lying between them. CDR3 length: 12 residues. The CDR3 region is CASSPGTDTQYF. CDR3 sequence (DNA): TGTGCCAGCAGCCCCGGGACAGATACGCAGTATTTT.

This sequence joins TRBV9 and TRBJ1-2; D not certain. CDR3 length equals 16 residues. Germline values: CDR1 SGDLS, CDR2 YYNGEE. Trimming pared 4 bases from V and 8 bases from J, leaving 24 bases between. The CDR3 loop is CASSLQGEGLSQGYTF. CDR3 nucleotide sequence: TGTGCCAGCAGCCTTCAAGGTGAGGGTTTATCACAAGGCTACACCTTC.

The V call is TRBV2, the J call TRBJ1-4; TRBD1 matches at 7 bases. CDR1 and CDR2 from the germline V gene are SNHLY and FYNNEI. The CDR3 is 14 amino acids. Trimming cost V 5 bases and J 5 bases; bases outside gene matches: 5. The CDR3 sequence is CASSRQGFNEKLFF. The CDR3 DNA reads as TGTGCCAGCAGTCGACAGGGCTTCAATGAAAAACTGTTTTTT.

This clone has only one observation. This rearrangement joins TRBV6-1 to TRBJ1-4; 8 nucleotides match TRBD1. The CDR3 totals 14 residues. Unmatched junction bases numbered 6, after V lost 5 bases and J lost 7 bases. Germline loops: CDR1 MNHNS, CDR2 SASEGT. In DNA, the CDR3 is TGTGCCAGCAGTCGAGACAGGGGTCGTGAAAAACTGTTTTTT. This codes for CASSRDRGREKLFF.

J is TRBJ2-1 and V is TRBV29-1; 12 nucleotides agree with TRBD2. Unmatched junction bases numbered 8, after V lost 6 bases and J lost 8 bases. This CDR3 region has 14 residues. The germline gives CDR1 SQVTM, CDR2 ANQGSEA. CDR3 in amino acids: CSVDGTSGRDEQFF. DNA for the CDR3: TGCAGCGTAGACGGGACTAGCGGGCGGGATGAGCAGTTCTTC.